These 3 T cell receptor beta chains share one sample of origin, sequenced in a study of blood T cell repertoires in COVID-19 (dated by TCRdb to 2019 to 2021). Library preparation used the immunoSEQ multiplex PCR assay. Imported from immuneACCESS, the table was reduced by TCRdb to in-frame sequences with V and J called. These copies leave out some clones; in studies compared against another copy, an unresolved V gene accounts for under half, and the cause of the remainder is not known. This sample is represented by a few hundred thousand clones; around 90% of them were singletons. The top ten hold approximately 0.7% of the sample. Material: peripheral blood. The receptors come from a human donor in a cohort sampled during active COVID-19.

This sequence joins TRBV18 and TRBJ2-1, with TRBD2 matching 14 bases. V was pared by 0 bases and J by 3 bases, with 4 bases of the junction left unmatched. The CDR3 is made up of 18 amino acids. CDR1 is KGHSH and CDR2 is LQKENI in the germline V gene. The CDR3 here is CASSPPTSGRALYNEQFF. The CDR3 coding sequence is TGTGCCAGCTCACCACCGACTAGCGGGAGGGCCCTCTACAATGAGCAGTTCTTC.

The CDR3 loop is CASSRTGLSETQYF. CDR3 in DNA: TGTGCCAGCAGCCGGACAGGGTTGTCAGAGACCCAGTACTTC. This sequence joins TRBV5-6 and TRBJ2-5; 8 bases agree with TRBD1. Germline trimming cut 4 bases from V and 4 bases from J; bases unmatched to any gene: 6. This CDR3 has 14 residues. The germline V gene has CDR1 SGHDT and CDR2 YYEEEE.

V and J are TRBV30 and TRBJ2-5; 8 bases line up with TRBD1. V shed 3 bases and J 6 bases; nucleotides not matched to a gene: 6. The CDR3 runs to 13 residues. The germline V gene has CDR1 GTSNPN and CDR2 SVGIG (reference sequence). The CDR3 DNA reads TGTGCCTGGAGCCAGGGGGCAGGAAAGACCCAGTACTTC. Its protein product is CAWSQGAGKTQYF.